The T cell receptor beta chain under discussion was sequenced for a study of neoadjuvant anti-PD-1 for oral cavity cancer. Time point here: after neoadjuvant nivolumab, at surgical resection. Study-level findings and limits: Greater tumor shrinkage accompanied bigger post-treatment sizes of preexisting clones.

This clone was observed a handful of times. The antigen is undetermined. The table came from immunoSEQ multiplex PCR; TCRdb's copy has only in-frame clones and leaves some out. Altogether fewer than 25,000 clones are present, 40% to 45% being singletons, with the ten largest covering approximately 40%. Trimming shortened V by 0 bases and J by 7 bases, and 19 bases separated the two germline ends. CDR1 is ENHRY, CDR2 SYGVKD, per germline. CDR3 length: 16 residues. The TCR originated in a person aged 40 to 85 with oral cavity squamous cell carcinoma. This chain uses TRBV10-3 with TRBJ2-7; tentative D call: TRBD2 (6 bases). Sequenced material: tumor tissue, taken after nivolumab (anti-PD-1) treatment. The CDR3 protein is CAISESRLLRTTEQYF. DNA of the CDR3: TGTGCCATCAGTGAGTCGAGACTGCTGAGGACTACTGAGCAGTACTTC.